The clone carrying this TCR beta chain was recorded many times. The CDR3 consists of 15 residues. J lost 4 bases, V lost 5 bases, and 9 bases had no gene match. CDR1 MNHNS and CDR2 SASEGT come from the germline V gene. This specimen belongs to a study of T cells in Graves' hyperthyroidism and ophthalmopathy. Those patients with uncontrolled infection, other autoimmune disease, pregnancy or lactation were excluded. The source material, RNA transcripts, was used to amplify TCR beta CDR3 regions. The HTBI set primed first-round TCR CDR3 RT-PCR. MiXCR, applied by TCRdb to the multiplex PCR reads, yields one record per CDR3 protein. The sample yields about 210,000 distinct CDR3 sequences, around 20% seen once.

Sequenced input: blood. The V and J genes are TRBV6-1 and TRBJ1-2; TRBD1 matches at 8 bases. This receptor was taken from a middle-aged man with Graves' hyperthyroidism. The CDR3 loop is CASSPSRDRPYGYTF. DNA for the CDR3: TGTGCCAGCAGTCCTTCCCGGGACAGGCCCTATGGCTACACCTTC.